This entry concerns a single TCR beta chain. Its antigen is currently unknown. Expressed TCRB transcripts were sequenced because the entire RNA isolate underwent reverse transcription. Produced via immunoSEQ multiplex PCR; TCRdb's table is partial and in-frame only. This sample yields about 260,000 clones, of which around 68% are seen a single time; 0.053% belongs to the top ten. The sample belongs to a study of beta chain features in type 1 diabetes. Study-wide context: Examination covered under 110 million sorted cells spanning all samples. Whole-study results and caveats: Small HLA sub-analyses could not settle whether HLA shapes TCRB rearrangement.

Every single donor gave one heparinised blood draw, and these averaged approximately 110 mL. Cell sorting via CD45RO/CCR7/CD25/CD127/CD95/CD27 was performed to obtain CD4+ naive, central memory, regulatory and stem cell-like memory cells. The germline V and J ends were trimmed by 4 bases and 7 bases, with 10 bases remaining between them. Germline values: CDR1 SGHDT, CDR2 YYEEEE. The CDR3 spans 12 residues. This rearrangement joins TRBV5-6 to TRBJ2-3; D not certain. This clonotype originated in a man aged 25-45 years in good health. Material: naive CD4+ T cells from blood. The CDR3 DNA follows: TGTGCCAGCAGCCAAGAAACGTATACGCAGTATTTT. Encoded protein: CASSQETYTQYF.